Listed below are T cell receptor beta chains from one sample, sequenced in a study of blood T cell repertoires in COVID-19. TCRdb keeps only in-frame clones here, not all; method: immunoSEQ multiplex PCR. The sample includes fewer than 300,000 clones, about 86% seen only once; the top ten take approximately 5.9%. Sequencing was done on a sample of peripheral blood. These receptors were collected from an elderly man with acute or convalescent COVID-19. Both conserved end residues are part of each CDR3. Some rows mark clone size as missing; the rest say once, few, many or name a class of expanded clone.

once	TRBV19	TRBJ2-7	CASSTGTGVVSYEQYF
-	TRBV5-6	TRBJ2-7	CASTYWGQGEDEQYF
-	TRBV6-5	TRBJ2-1	CASSKGLGGNEQFF
once	TRBV12-3/TRBV12-4	TRBJ2-4	CASSGTEINIQYF
-	TRBV3-1/TRBV3-2	TRBJ2-1	CASSQDIAGWGEQFF
-	TRBV20-1	TRBJ2-3	CSASFRRSTDTQYF
few	TRBV7-3	TRBJ2-2	CASSPFGEGGELFF
few	TRBV2	TRBJ1-1	CASSEARVNTEAFF
-	TRBV3-1/TRBV3-2	TRBJ2-1	CASSQGTGGKNEQFF
-	TRBV6-1	TRBJ1-2	CASSEAALGRRGGYTF
-	TRBV5-1	TRBJ1-4	CASSGGQGALTNEKLFF